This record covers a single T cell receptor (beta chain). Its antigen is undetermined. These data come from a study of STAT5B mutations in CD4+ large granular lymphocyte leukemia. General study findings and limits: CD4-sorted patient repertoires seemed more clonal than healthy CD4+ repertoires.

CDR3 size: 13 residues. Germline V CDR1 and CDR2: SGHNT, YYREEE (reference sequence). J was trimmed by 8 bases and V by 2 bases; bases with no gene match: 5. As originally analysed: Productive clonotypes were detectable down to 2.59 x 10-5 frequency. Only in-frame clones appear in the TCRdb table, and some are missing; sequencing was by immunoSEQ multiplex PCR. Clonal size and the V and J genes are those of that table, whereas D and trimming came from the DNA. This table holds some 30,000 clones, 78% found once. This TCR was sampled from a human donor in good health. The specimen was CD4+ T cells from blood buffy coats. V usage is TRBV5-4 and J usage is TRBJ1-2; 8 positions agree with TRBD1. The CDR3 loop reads CASSFDPGGGYTF. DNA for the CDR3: TGTGCCAGCAGCTTCGATCCAGGGGGCGGCTACACCTTC.